The 27 T cell receptor beta chains reported below all come from one sample, sequenced in a study of OX40 agonist ivuxolimab in advanced cancers. Sequenced by immunoSEQ multiplex PCR; TCRdb stores in-frame clones only, minus some. The sample has 55,000 to 70,000 clones, approximately 84% seen once. Sequenced here: CD4+ or CD8+ T cells sorted from blood, sampled in a trial of the OX40 agonist ivuxolimab. These receptors all stem from an adult with an advanced solid tumor such as melanoma, head and neck, liver or kidney cancer.

This clone was seen once. The rearrangement uses TRBV28 and TRBJ2-2; 13 nucleotides align to TRBD2. CDR1 and CDR2 (germline): MDHEN, SYDVKM. With V trimmed by 4 bases and J by 4 bases, 9 bases remained unmatched. The CDR3 is 18 amino acids. This CDR3 is CASSSGLAGVASTGELFF. CDR3 bases: TGTGCCAGCAGTTCAGGACTAGCGGGAGTGGCCTCCACCGGGGAGCTGTTTTTT. The full variable domain, rest sourced from reference TRBV28 and TRBJ2-2, is DVKVTQSSRYLVKRTGEKVFLECVQDMDHENMFWYRQDPGLGLRLIYFSYDVKMKEKGDIPEGYSVSREKKERFSLILESASTNQTSMYLCASSSGLAGVASTGELFFGEGSRLTVL.

The J gene is TRBJ2-7, the V gene TRBV7-9; no definite D call. This CDR3 has 14 amino acids. V was shortened by 5 bases and J by 0 bases, with 11 bases between the two germline ends. The germline CDR1 and CDR2 sequences are SEHNR and FQNEAQ (reference sequence). DNA of the CDR3: TGTGCCAGCAGCGCCGGGCCTAACTCCTACGAGCAGTACTTC. Its translation is CASSAGPNSYEQYF.

The rearrangement links TRBV28 to TRBJ1-1, with D perhaps matching TRBD1 (6 bases). There are 13 residues in the CDR3. CDR1 and CDR2 from the germline V gene are MDHEN and SYDVKM. Between the trimmed V and J ends, which lost 1 base and 7 bases, there was a span of 10 bases. The CDR3 nucleotides read TGTGCCAGCAGTTTATCGGGGGCCCGTGAAGCTTTCTTT. This gives the protein CASSLSGAREAFF.

The CDR3 loop reads CASSQELTAGANVLTF. DNA for the CDR3: TGTGCCAGCAGCCAAGAGTTAACAGCTGGGGCCAACGTCCTGACTTTC. The chain recombines TRBV4-2 with TRBJ2-6; D is uncertain. V was clipped by 0 bases and J by 2 bases, with 8 bases between them. Germline V gene lookup returns CDR1 LGHNA and CDR2 YNFKEQ. There are 16 residues in the CDR3.

The rearrangement uses TRBV18 and TRBJ1-1; perhaps TRBD1 as D (5 bases). V was clipped by 6 bases and J by 3 bases, with 17 bases between them. The CDR3 spans 15 residues. Germline V gene lookup returns CDR1 KGHSH and CDR2 LQKENI. CDR3 DNA: TGTGCCAGCTCTACCTTCGGGGGTAGGGACACTGAAGCTTTCTTT. Protein product: CASSTFGGRDTEAFF.

The chain employs TRBV30 and TRBJ2-7; no clear D gene. V was clipped by 0 bases and J by 6 bases, with 6 bases between them. Germline loops: CDR1 GTSNPN, CDR2 SVGIG (reference sequence). CDR3 size: 11 residues. The CDR3 loop is CAWSVTGEQYF. CDR3 DNA: TGTGCCTGGAGTGTTACGGGCGAGCAGTACTTC.

The gene calls are TRBV5-1 and TRBJ2-7; the D gene could be TRBD1 or TRBD2 (5 bases each). The CDR3 totals 13 residues. V shed 4 bases and J shed 4 bases, with 12 bases lying between them. The germline V gene has CDR1 SGHRS and CDR2 YFSETQ. In DNA form, the CDR3 reads TGCGCCAGCAGCCCGAGGGGACCATACGAGCAGTACTTC. It yields the protein CASSPRGPYEQYF.

This sequence joins TRBV11-3 and TRBJ2-3, with no clear D. The CDR3 is 14 amino acids. V dropped 5 bases and J dropped 4 bases, with 13 bases sitting between them. Germline lookup yields CDR1 SGHNT and CDR2 YENEEA. CDR3: CASSPGEVSDTQYF. CDR3 DNA: TGTGCCAGCAGCCCCGGCGAGGTCTCAGATACGCAGTATTTT.

This chain joins TRBV9 and TRBJ2-7; D possibly corresponds to TRBD1 (5 bases). Trimming removed 7 bases from V and 1 base from J, with 12 bases in between. The CDR3 spans 13 residues. The germline V gene encodes CDR1 SGDLS and CDR2 YYNGEE. The CDR3 loop reads CASGSGHSYEQYF. The CDR3, as DNA: TGTGCCAGCGGGTCAGGGCATTCCTACGAGCAGTACTTC.

The rearrangement uses TRBV21-1 and TRBJ2-7; the DNA was not used to check the table's D call, TRBD2. TRBV21-1 is a recognized pseudogene. The CDR3 is 17 residues long. The CDR3 DNA reads TGTGCCAGCAGACGGGACAGTAGCGGGAGGAGCGGCGGCGAGCAGTACTTC. It is translated as CASRRDSSGRSGGEQYF.

DNA for the CDR3: TGTGCCAGTAGTATCCAGGGACGAGAGACCCAGTACTTC. Its translation is CASSIQGRETQYF. The chain couples TRBV19 to TRBJ2-5; TRBD1 or TRBD2 may be the D gene (5 bases each). Looked up from germline, CDR1 is LNHDA and CDR2 is SQIVND (reference sequence). The V and J ends lost 3 bases and 4 bases respectively, with 9 bases between them. The CDR3 is 13 amino acids.

The V and J genes are TRBV9 and TRBJ2-1, with 11 bases fitting TRBD2. The V gene end was trimmed by 3 bases and the J gene end by 2 bases; junction bases not matched to a gene: 25. The CDR3 spans 23 residues. Germline values: CDR1 SGDLS, CDR2 YYNGEE. The CDR3 sequence is CASSATPWVGTLAGGKTYNEQFF. The CDR3 nucleotides read TGTGCCAGCAGCGCGACCCCCTGGGTGGGGACGCTAGCGGGAGGTAAAACCTACAATGAGCAGTTCTTC.

V and J are TRBV28 and TRBJ1-1; a weak D match, TRBD1 (6 bases). Germline V gene lookup returns CDR1 MDHEN and CDR2 SYDVKM. There are 15 residues in the CDR3. The germline V and J ends were trimmed by 4 bases and 0 bases, with 12 bases remaining between them. The CDR3 DNA follows: TGTGCCAGCAGTTCGACGGGGGCGTTGAACACTGAAGCTTTCTTT. Translating gives CASSSTGALNTEAFF.

About this clone: Different DNA sequences within this sample yield the same CDR3. This rearrangement joins TRBV2 to TRBJ2-5; D ambiguous. Trimming pared 2 bases from V and 4 bases from J, leaving 5 bases between. The CDR3 sequence is 12 residues long. Per the germline V gene, CDR1 is SNHLY and CDR2 is FYNNEI. The CDR3 reads CASSENRETQYF. The DNA for the CDR3 is TGTGCCAGCAGTGAAAATAGAGAGACCCAGTACTTC.

The chain recombines TRBV7-8 with TRBJ2-5; TRBD1 aligns across 10 bases. The germline V gene has CDR1 SGHVS and CDR2 FQNEAQ. Unmatched junction bases numbered 9, after V lost 3 bases and J lost 5 bases. CDR3 length: 16 amino acids. The CDR3 nucleotides read TGTGCCAGCAGCTTGCCGGGACAGGGGTTCGAGGAGACCCAGTACTTC. Translated: CASSLPGQGFEETQYF.

The rearrangement links TRBV6-5 to TRBJ2-1; 7 bases agree with TRBD1. Germline V lookup: CDR1 MNHEY, CDR2 SVGAGI. This CDR3 comprises 15 residues. V shed 6 bases, J shed 4 bases, and the junction held 9 bases outside the gene matches. CDR3 region: CASRSGTAFYNEQFF. Here the CDR3 DNA reads TGTGCCAGCAGGTCGGGGACAGCGTTTTACAATGAGCAGTTCTTC.

The chain carries TRBV10-2 and TRBJ2-1; 10 nucleotides agree with TRBD2. Looked up from germline, CDR1 is WSHSY and CDR2 is SAAADI. V gave up 8 bases and J gave up 6 bases; unmatched junction bases: 10. This CDR3 has 15 amino acids. The CDR3 reads CASGPSSGGGNEQFF. In DNA, the CDR3 is TGCGCCAGCGGTCCATCTAGCGGGGGAGGCAATGAGCAGTTCTTC.

The chain links TRBV7-2 to TRBJ2-1; possibly TRBD1 for D (5 bases). The CDR3 consists of 14 residues. V lost 1 base, J lost 5 bases, and 9 bases lay in between. Looked up from germline, CDR1 is SGHTA and CDR2 is FQGNSA. The CDR3 DNA sequence: TGTGCCAGCAGCTTAGTAAGGGGTGACAATGAGCAGTTCTTC. Translated: CASSLVRGDNEQFF.

The V call is TRBV27, the J call TRBJ2-1; no clear D. Trimming took off 0 bases at V and 3 bases at J, with 12 bases between the two ends. The CDR3 sequence is 16 residues long. Per germline, CDR1 MNHEY and CDR2 SMNVEV (reference sequence). The CDR3 loop is CASSLSNQPHYNEQFF. The CDR3 region has the DNA TGTGCCAGCAGTTTATCGAATCAGCCCCACTACAATGAGCAGTTCTTC.

V gene TRBV5-1 combines with J gene TRBJ1-3; D not resolved. This CDR3 comprises 14 residues. V lost 4 bases and J lost 0, with 8 bases in between. CDR1 is SGHRS, CDR2 YFSETQ, per germline. CDR3: CASSLADSGNTIYF. DNA of the CDR3: TGCGCCAGCAGCCTAGCAGACTCTGGAAACACCATATATTTT. Drawing the rest from reference TRBV5-1 and TRBJ1-3, the complete variable domain is KAGVTQTPRYLIKTRGQQVTLSCSPISGHRSVSWYQQTPGQGLQFLFEYFSETQRNKGNFPGRFSGRQFSNSRSEMNVSTLELGDSALYLCASSLADSGNTIYFGEGSWLTVV.

This chain uses TRBV27 with TRBJ2-1, with TRBD2 matching 8 bases. This CDR3 contains 14 residues. Germline trimming cut 3 bases from V and 2 bases from J; bases unmatched to any gene: 0. Per germline, CDR1 MNHEY and CDR2 SMNVEV (reference sequence). The CDR3 loop is CASSFGGAYNEQFF. In DNA form, the CDR3 reads TGTGCCAGCAGTTTCGGGGGGGCCTACAATGAGCAGTTCTTC.

This sequence joins TRBV2 and TRBJ2-7; the D is unclear. The CDR3 has 12 residues. V lost 8 bases and J 6 bases, leaving 14 bases between the germline ends. CDR1 SNHLY and CDR2 FYNNEI come from the germline V gene. CDR3 sequence reads: CASSGTPFEQYF. In DNA form, the CDR3 reads TGTGCCAGCTCCGGAACCCCCTTCGAGCAGTACTTC.

The chain employs TRBV7-8 and TRBJ1-2; D is undetermined. Germline CDR1 SGHVS, CDR2 FQNEAQ. V was trimmed by 2 bases and J by 0 bases, leaving 10 bases between them. CDR3 length equals 15 residues. CDR3 coding DNA: TGTGCCAGCAGCTTAAGGCGGAATGCTAACTATGGCTACACCTTC. It translates to CASSLRRNANYGYTF.

The chain recombines TRBV6-1 with TRBJ2-4, with D tentatively TRBD1 (6 bases). The V gene's germline CDR1 is MNHNS and CDR2 SASEGT. This CDR3 spans 14 amino acids. V dropped 2 bases and J dropped 1 base, with 6 bases sitting between them. CDR3 amino acids: CASSEQGAKNIQYF. The CDR3 region has the DNA TGTGCCAGCAGTGAACAGGGGGCCAAAAACATTCAGTACTTC.

The V call is TRBV2, the J call TRBJ1-3, with 8 bases fitting TRBD1. V was clipped by 7 bases and J by 2 bases; unmatched bases: 25. CDR1 is SNHLY, CDR2 FYNNEI, per germline. The CDR3 length is 21 residues. In DNA, the CDR3 is TGTGCCAGCAAATTCAGAAGACAGGGGCCGAAAGAAAAGTTTGCTGGAAACACCATATATTTT. This sequence encodes CASKFRRQGPKEKFAGNTIYF. Filled out from reference TRBV2 and TRBJ1-3, the complete variable domain reads EPEVTQTPSHQVTQMGQEVILRCVPISNHLYFYWYRQILGQKVEFLVSFYNNEISEKSEIFDDQFSVERPDGSNFTLKIRSTKLEDSAMYFCASKFRRQGPKEKFAGNTIYFGEGSWLTVV.

This rearrangement joins TRBV10-3 to TRBJ2-5; 10 bases are shared with TRBD2. Germline lookup yields CDR1 ENHRY and CDR2 SYGVKD. This CDR3 is built from 14 residues. The V and J ends lost 5 bases and 5 bases, in that order; junction bases with no gene match: 5. The CDR3 region has the DNA TGTGCCATCAGTCTAGCGGGAGTGGGGGAGACCCAGTACTTC. Amino acid sequence: CAISLAGVGETQYF.

This clone came up a few times. The genes are TRBV11-2 and TRBJ2-5, with D tentatively TRBD2 (5 bases). The CDR3 is made up of 14 amino acids. V gave up 7 bases and J gave up 5 bases, with 17 bases separating them. Germline V gene lookup returns CDR1 SGHAT and CDR2 FQNNGV. CDR3 in amino acids: CASTWARAGETQYF. The CDR3 DNA reads TGTGCCAGCACCTGGGCCCGGGCGGGCGAGACCCAGTACTTC.